These 19 T cell receptor beta chains came from one sample sequenced in a study of PD-L1 blockade in urothelial cancer. Here immunoSEQ multiplex PCR was the method, and the copy in TCRdb shows in-frame clones only, minus some. The table shows 75,000 to 95,000 clones, with approximately 90% occurring only once. The time point denotes: peripheral blood 6 weeks after treatment start. Sequencing was performed on PBMCs, taken around atezolizumab (anti-PD-L1) treatment. The receptors shown here come from a woman aged 80 or over with urothelial cancer.

CDR3 in amino acids: CASVPRDTRGYGYTF. The CDR3 region has the DNA TGTGCCAGCGTCCCCCGGGACACCCGAGGTTATGGCTACACCTTC. V and J are TRBV28 and TRBJ1-2; TRBD1 might be the D (6 bases). CDR1 and CDR2 from the germline V gene are MDHEN and SYDVKM. This CDR3 is built from 15 residues. V lost 8 bases and J lost 5, with 21 bases in between.

The chain links TRBV5-1 to TRBJ1-1, with TRBD1 matching 9 bases. This CDR3 comprises 14 residues. V was clipped by 8 bases and J by 0 bases; unmatched bases: 5. The germline CDR1 and CDR2 sequences are SGHRS and YFSETQ. The CDR3 loop is CASKGQGMNTEAFF. As DNA, the CDR3 is TGCGCCAGTAAGGGACAGGGCATGAACACTGAAGCTTTCTTT.

In DNA, the CDR3 is TGTGCCAGCAGCTTGGCCGGGGGACAGTCGGGGGGCACAGATACGCAGTATTTT. Its protein product is CASSLAGGQSGGTDTQYF. This chain joins TRBV5-8 and TRBJ2-3, with D possibly TRBD1 on 7 matching bases. The V end lost 0 bases, the J end lost 1 base, and 18 bases lay between the germline ends. This CDR3 is 18 amino acids long. In germline, CDR1 is SGHTS, CDR2 YDEGEE.

The chain recombines TRBV19 with TRBJ2-3, with TRBD2 matching over 8 bases. The J segment lost 3 bases and the V segment lost 5 bases, leaving 7 bases of the junction unmatched. CDR1 LNHDA and CDR2 SQIVND come from the germline V gene (reference sequence). This CDR3 spans 15 amino acids. CDR3 in amino acids: CASSPGLASTDTQYF. The CDR3 region has the DNA TGTGCCAGTAGTCCAGGACTAGCTAGTACAGATACGCAGTATTTT. The full variable domain, rest sourced from reference TRBV19 and TRBJ2-3, is DGGITQSPKYLFRKEGQNVTLSCEQNLNHDAMYWYRQDPGQGLRLIYYSQIVNDFQKGDIAEGYSVSREKKESFPLTVTSAQKNPTAFYLCASSPGLASTDTQYFGPGTRLTVL.

Here the CDR3 reads CASSLAGTGGATF. CDR3 sequence (DNA): TGTGCCAGCAGCTTAGCCGGGACAGGCGGGGCTACCTTC. The chain has TRBV7-9 and TRBJ1-2; 8 bases map to TRBD1. V shed 0 bases and J 14 bases; nucleotides not matched to a gene: 8. Germline CDR1 and CDR2: SEHNR and FQNEAQ (reference sequence). CDR3 length: 13 residues.

The chain recombines TRBV27 with TRBJ1-2; possibly TRBD1 for D (6 bases). This CDR3 spans 12 amino acids. CDR1 and CDR2 (germline): MNHEY, SMNVEV (reference sequence). V lost 3 bases to trimming and J lost 8 bases, with 10 bases between them. The CDR3 loop reads CASSFPGDGYTF. The CDR3 nucleotides are TGTGCCAGCAGTTTTCCAGGGGACGGCTACACCTTC.

CDR3: CASSPTGGEQYF. As DNA, the CDR3 is TGTGCCAGCAGTCCGACAGGGGGTGAGCAGTACTTC. This sequence joins TRBV28 and TRBJ2-7; 9 bases line up with TRBD1. Germline V gene lookup returns CDR1 MDHEN and CDR2 SYDVKM. The CDR3 has 12 amino acids. V dropped 5 bases and J dropped 7; count of bases not matched to a gene: 3. Variable domain in full (rest from reference TRBV28 and TRBJ2-7): DVKVTQSSRYLVKRTGEKVFLECVQDMDHENMFWYRQDPGLGLRLIYFSYDVKMKEKGDIPEGYSVSREKKERFSLILESASTNQTSMYLCASSPTGGEQYFGPGTRLTVT.

A single count supports this clone. The V gene is TRBV19, the J gene TRBJ2-7; TRBD2 aligns across 7 bases. After removal of 5 bases from V and 2 bases from J, the junction contained 12 bases not matched to a gene. The CDR3 loop spans 16 amino acids. In germline, CDR1 is LNHDA, CDR2 SQIVND (reference sequence). The CDR3 bases are TGTGCCAGTAGTCCCCAGATGGCTAGCGGAACCTACGAGCAGTACTTC. Translating it yields CASSPQMASGTYEQYF.

The chain uses TRBV9 and TRBJ2-1; TRBD2 might be the D (6 bases). Germline CDR1 is SGDLS and CDR2 is YYNGEE. The V end was cut by 0 bases, the J end by 2 bases, with 9 bases between. The CDR3 totals 15 residues. The CDR3 protein is CASSVAGDTYNEQFF. DNA of the CDR3: TGTGCCAGCAGCGTAGCGGGAGACACCTACAATGAGCAGTTCTTC.

The sample holds one count of this clone. The chain links TRBV7-9 to TRBJ2-5; D unclear. The CDR3 is 11 amino acids. The germline V gene encodes CDR1 SEHNR and CDR2 FQNEAQ (reference sequence). Deletions cut 5 bases from V and 2 bases from J, with 3 bases between. CDR3 protein: CASSPQETQYF. CDR3 bases: TGTGCCAGCAGCCCACAAGAGACCCAGTACTTC.

V is TRBV7-6 and J is TRBJ2-3; D gene uncertain. The V gene lost 2 bases and the J gene lost 6 bases, with 12 bases spanning the gap. Germline V gene data show CDR1 as SGHVS and CDR2 as FNYEAQ. The CDR3 contains 14 residues. CDR3 sequence: CASSLRVASDTQYF. The DNA of the CDR3 is TGTGCCAGCAGCTTAAGAGTAGCTTCGGATACGCAGTATTTT. Supplemented by reference TRBV7-6 and TRBJ2-3, the full variable domain reads GAGVSQSPRYKVTKRGQDVALRCDPISGHVSLYWYRQALGQGPEFLTYFNYEAQQDKSGLPNDRFSAERPEGSISTLTIQRTEQRDSAMYRCASSLRVASDTQYFGPGTRLTVL.

The rearrangement links TRBV19 to TRBJ2-1; 9 bases are shared with TRBD2. CDR1 LNHDA and CDR2 SQIVND come from the germline V gene (reference sequence). The CDR3 has 16 residues. With V trimmed by 6 bases and J by 7 bases, 13 bases remained unmatched. The CDR3 protein is CASRPRGLAGPNEQFF. The CDR3 nucleotides read TGTGCCAGTAGACCCCGGGGGCTAGCGGGACCTAATGAGCAGTTCTTC.

This sequence joins TRBV6-6 and TRBJ2-2, with a possible D match to TRBD1 (6 bases). V was cut by 2 bases and J by 3 bases, with 13 bases left in between. Germline V lookup: CDR1 MNHNY, CDR2 SVGAGI (reference sequence). The CDR3 is 16 amino acids. The CDR3 nucleotides are TGTGCCAGCAGTTACACGCAGGGGATGTACACCGGGGAGCTGTTTTTT. Its protein is CASSYTQGMYTGELFF.

The chain joins TRBV2 to TRBJ1-1, with D unclear. Germline V CDR1 and CDR2: SNHLY, FYNNEI. Trimming pared 11 bases from V and 0 bases from J, leaving 13 bases between. The CDR3 sequence is 13 residues long. CDR3 sequence: CAAPSGLNTEAFF. The CDR3 DNA follows: TGTGCCGCCCCGTCGGGGTTGAACACTGAAGCTTTCTTT.

J is TRBJ2-2 and V is TRBV14; D is possibly TRBD1 (6 bases). The CDR3 contains 16 residues. The germline CDR1 and CDR2 sequences are SGHDN and FVKESK. Trimming cost V 4 bases and J 2 bases, with 14 bases left between them. Written as DNA, the CDR3 is TGTGCCAGCAGCCGGAAGACGGGACAAAACACCGGGGAGCTGTTTTTT. The encoded protein is CASSRKTGQNTGELFF. Based on the CDR3 plus reference TRBV14 and TRBJ2-2, the full variable domain is EAGVTQFPSHSVIEKGQTVTLRCDPISGHDNLYWYRRVMGKEIKFLLHFVKESKQDESGMPNNRFLAERTGGTYSTLKVQPAELEDSGVYFCASSRKTGQNTGELFFGEGSRLTVL.

This sequence joins TRBV7-2 and TRBJ2-2, with D possibly being TRBD2 (6 bases). The V end lost 5 bases, the J end lost 5 bases, and 15 bases lay between the germline ends. Germline assignment: CDR1 SGHTA and CDR2 FQGNSA. This CDR3 spans 15 amino acids. In nucleotides, the CDR3 is TGTGCCAGCAGCGCGGGGACTTTGAGGACCGGGGAGCTGTTTTTT. This codes for CASSAGTLRTGELFF.

V usage is TRBV10-3 and J usage is TRBJ2-3, with TRBD2 matching 9 bases. This CDR3 contains 14 residues. Looked up from germline, CDR1 is ENHRY and CDR2 is SYGVKD. V dropped 11 bases and J dropped 4; count of bases not matched to a gene: 10. CDR3 bases: TGTGCCTTCCGTCGTAGCGGGAGCGCAGATACGCAGTATTTT. This sequence encodes CAFRRSGSADTQYF.

The chain is built from TRBV5-1 and TRBJ1-1; 9 nucleotides match TRBD1. Germline values: CDR1 SGHRS, CDR2 YFSETQ. The junction had 4 bases not matched to a gene; V was cut back by 6 bases and J by 1 base. CDR3 length: 14 residues. The DNA of the CDR3 is TGCGCCAGCACTCTGGACAGGGGGAACACTGAAGCTTTCTTT. The encoded protein is CASTLDRGNTEAFF.

The V and J genes are TRBV25-1 and TRBJ2-5; the D gene is possibly TRBD2 (5 bases). V shed 4 bases and J shed 5 bases, with 14 bases lying between them. This CDR3 region has 14 residues. Germline assignment: CDR1 MGHDK and CDR2 SYGVNS. The CDR3 here is CASSGGLKRETQYF. The CDR3 DNA reads as TGTGCCAGCAGTGGAGGACTTAAGCGGGAGACCCAGTACTTC.